Below, 14 T cell receptor beta chains from the same sample are listed, as sequenced in a study of T cells in women clearing cervical HPV infection. Sequenced by immunoSEQ multiplex PCR; TCRdb stores in-frame clones only, minus some. The sample table includes some 8,300 clones. The sequencing input was blood buffy coat. The receptors originated from a woman between 18 and 69 years old with a cervical HPV16 infection that either progressed to CIN3+ or cleared (not recorded which).

Of note for this clone: The read finishes 3 residues shy of the CDR3 end, and the germline J gene is used to complete it. The rearrangement uses TRBV7-9 and TRBJ2-2; D is perhaps TRBD2 (7 bases). The germline gives CDR1 SEHNR, CDR2 FQNEAQ (reference sequence). The CDR3 runs to 15 residues. The part of the CDR3 DNA that was read is TGTGCCAGCAGCTTAGCACAGGGAGGGGCCAACGTG. This encodes CASSLAQGGANV. The whole CDR3 sequence reads CASSLAQGGANVLFF.

Concerning this clone: Read coverage stops 3 residues before the CDR3 terminus; the germline J gene supplies the remainder. V and J are TRBV20-1 and TRBJ1-3, with 7 bases lining up with TRBD1. Losses at the gene ends were 6 bases for V and 0 bases for J; bases not matched to a gene: 8. The germline CDR1 and CDR2 sequences are DFQATT and SNEGSKA (reference sequence). The CDR3 runs 15 residues. The CDR3 sequence: CSARGAGNSGNTIYF. The CDR3 bases that were read are TGCAGTGCCAGGGGGGCAGGGAACTCTGGAAACACC.

A note on this clone: Read data end 3 residues before the CDR3 end; the end is taken from the germline J gene. V is TRBV3-1 (or the pseudogene TRBV3-2) and J is TRBJ1-6; TRBD1 is a possible D gene (5 bases). The CDR3 is 18 amino acids. Germline assignment: CDR1 LGHDT and CDR2 YNNKEL (reference sequence). V was cut by 5 bases and J by 10 bases, with 27 bases left in between. Incomplete CDR3 DNA: TGTGCCAGCAGCTCCCTCGTAATTTCGAGGGGCAGAGGATCACCC. This sequence encodes CASSSLVISRGRGSP. The full CDR3 protein is CASSSLVISRGRGSPLHF.

Details on this clone: From the germline J gene comes the end of the CDR3, since the read stops 3 residues before it. This chain joins TRBV29-1 and TRBJ2-7; 8 bases map to TRBD1. CDR1 is SQVTM, CDR2 ANQGSEA, per germline. CDR3 length: 11 amino acids. V was pared by 6 bases and J by 5 bases, with 3 bases of the junction left unmatched. The CDR3 here is CSVKTGDEQYF. CDR3 DNA (partial): TGCAGCGTCAAGACAGGGGACGAG.

About this clone itself: The DNA ends 3 residues before the CDR3 does, and the rest of the CDR3 is filled in from the germline J gene. This chain connects TRBV19 to TRBJ1-5, with TRBD1 as a possible D gene (5 bases). V was shortened by 4 bases and J by 7 bases, with 11 bases between the two germline ends. This CDR3 is built from 13 residues. Germline V CDR1 and CDR2: LNHDA, SQIVND (reference sequence). CDR3 amino acids: CASSTQRGQPQHF. The CDR3 bases that were read are TGTGCCAGTAGTACGCAGCGGGGCCAGCCC. The full variable domain, in which reference TRBV19 and TRBJ1-5 provide the parts outside the CDR3, is DGGITQSPKYLFRKEGQNVTLSCEQNLNHDAMYWYRQDPGQGLRLIYYSQIVNDFQKGDIAEGYSVSREKKESFPLTVTSAQKNPTAFYLCASSTQRGQPQHFGDGTRLSIL.

Concerning this clone: The read stops 3 residues short of the end of the CDR3; the missing end is completed from the germline J gene. V is TRBV29-1 and J is TRBJ1-1; weak D call: TRBD1 (6 bases). V lost 3 bases, J lost 5 bases, and 13 bases lay in between. This CDR3 region has 13 residues. From germline, CDR1 is SQVTM and CDR2 ANQGSEA. CDR3 amino acids: CSVEQGRGTEAFF. Partial CDR3 DNA: TGCAGCGTTGAGCAGGGAAGGGGGACTGAA.

This clone is medium-sized by frequency. The read ends 3 residues before the CDR3 terminus; that terminus is restored from the germline J gene. The chain joins TRBV7-2 to TRBJ2-7; D gene unclear. This CDR3 region has 12 residues. In germline, CDR1 is SGHTA, CDR2 FQGNSA. V was clipped by 6 bases and J by 5 bases, with 11 bases between them. CDR3 sequence: CASRGPSNEQYF. The DNA read from the CDR3 is TGTGCCAGCAGGGGCCCCTCAAACGAG.

Comments on this clone: The read terminates 3 residues before the CDR3 end, so the remaining end is supplied by the germline J gene. The chain has TRBV5-1 and TRBJ1-1; TRBD1 aligns across 11 bases. Germline CDR1 and CDR2: SGHRS and YFSETQ. With 4 bases clipped from V and 3 bases from J, the junction kept 14 bases outside the gene matches. This CDR3 region has 18 residues. The DNA read from the CDR3 is TGCGCCAGCAGCAGAGCTCCGGGACAGGGGGGGGAGGACACTGAA. Protein sequence: CASSRAPGQGGEDTE. The full CDR3 reads CASSRAPGQGGEDTEAFF.

Points on this clone: Read sequence stops 3 residues before the CDR3 end, and the germline J gene provides the missing end. The chain is built from TRBV5-5 and TRBJ2-7, with D possibly matching TRBD1 (6 bases). The CDR3 spans 15 residues. Germline assignment: CDR1 SGHKS and CDR2 YYEKEE (reference sequence). The germline V and J ends were trimmed by 1 base and 3 bases, with 14 bases remaining between them. CDR3 sequence: CASSLSQGNHYEQYF. The sequenced CDR3 bases are TGTGCCAGCAGCTTGTCCCAGGGGAATCACTACGAG.

Notes on this clone: The CDR3 is cut off 3 residues early in the read; its end comes from the germline J gene. This rearrangement joins TRBV16 to TRBJ1-2, with D unclear. Per the germline V gene, CDR1 is KGHSY and CDR2 is FQNENV. CDR3 length: 11 residues. V was shortened by 4 bases and J by 7 bases, with 7 bases between the two germline ends. This CDR3 reads CASSRAGGYTF. The DNA read from the CDR3 is TGTGCCAGCAGCCGGGCGGGTGGC. Drawing the rest from reference TRBV16 and TRBJ1-2, the complete variable domain is GEEVAQTPKHLVRGEGQKAKLYCAPIKGHSYVFWYQQVLKNEFKFLISFQNENVFDETGMPKERFSAKCLPNSPCSLEIQATKLEDSAVYFCASSRAGGYTFGSGTRLTVV.

For this clone: The missing CDR3 end, 3 residues past where the read stops, is filled in from the germline J gene. V is TRBV25-1 and J is TRBJ1-6; unclear D gene. Between the trimmed V and J ends, which lost 6 bases and 1 base, there was a span of 7 bases. The CDR3 is 14 residues long. Germline-derived CDR1 and CDR2 are MGHDK and SYGVNS. CDR3 loop: CASRGDSYNSPLHF. The DNA read from the CDR3 is TGTGCCAGCAGGGGCGATTCCTATAATTCACCC.

As regards this clone: The CDR3 end falls 3 residues outside the read, so it is completed with the germline J gene. The chain links TRBV7-9 to TRBJ1-2; no reliable D call. The CDR3 runs to 13 residues. The germline gives CDR1 SEHNR, CDR2 FQNEAQ (reference sequence). CDR3 sequence reads: CASSYPSSYDYTF. Incomplete CDR3 DNA: TGTGCCAGCAGCTACCCGAGCTCCTACGAC.

By frequency, this clone is medium-sized. The DNA ends 3 residues before the CDR3 does, and the rest of the CDR3 is filled in from the germline J gene. The chain recombines TRBV7-9 with TRBJ2-4; TRBD1 matches at 7 bases. The germline V gene encodes CDR1 SEHNR and CDR2 FQNEAQ (reference sequence). The CDR3 spans 15 residues. Trimming cost V 5 bases and J 3 bases; bases outside gene matches: 7. The CDR3 loop reads CASSLGAGGKNIQYF. The DNA read from the CDR3 is TGTGCCAGCAGCCTGGGGGCAGGGGGCAAAAACATT.

Concerning this clone: Read coverage stops 3 residues before the CDR3 terminus; the germline J gene supplies the remainder. The rearrangement uses TRBV19 and TRBJ1-1; D not resolved. CDR3 size: 15 residues. V was clipped by 5 bases and J by 3 bases, with 16 bases between them. Germline CDR1 LNHDA, CDR2 SQIVND (reference sequence). The part of the CDR3 DNA that was read is TGTGCCAGTAGTTCAGCGCCCATCCGGGACACTGAA. It specifies CASSSAPIRDTE. The full-length CDR3 reads as CASSSAPIRDTEAFF.